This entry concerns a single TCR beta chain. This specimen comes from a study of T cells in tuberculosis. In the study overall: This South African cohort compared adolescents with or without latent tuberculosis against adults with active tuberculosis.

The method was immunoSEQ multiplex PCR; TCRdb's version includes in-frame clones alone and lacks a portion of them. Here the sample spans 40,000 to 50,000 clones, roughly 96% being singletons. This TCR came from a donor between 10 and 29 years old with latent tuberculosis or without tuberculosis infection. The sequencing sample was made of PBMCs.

The CDR3 nucleotides are TGTGCCAGCTCACCAATGGGGAAGGGGACTGAAGCTTTCTTT. Protein: CASSPMGKGTEAFF. V and J are TRBV18 and TRBJ1-1; the D gene is possibly TRBD1 (5 bases). The germline V gene encodes CDR1 KGHSH and CDR2 LQKENI. The V gene lost 2 bases and the J gene lost 5 bases, with 12 bases spanning the gap. The CDR3 is 14 residues long.